Shown below are 10 T cell receptor beta chains from a single sample sequenced in a study of Ad26.COV2.S vaccination and SARS-CoV-2 variants. Described treatment: around 19 received Ad26.COV2.S at low or high dose, single or two shots; 5 received placebo; per-sample allocation not given. Sampling occurred on day 63 after the first vaccine or placebo injection. The protocol was immunoSEQ multiplex PCR, while the TCRdb copy is restricted to in-frame clones and leaves out a portion. The sample includes around 320,000 clones, around four fifths of them seen just once. This sample comprised peripheral blood, obtained in a trial of Ad26.COV2.S vaccine versus placebo. All receptors come from a person aged 18 to 65 who received the Ad26.COV2.S COVID-19 vaccine or a placebo.

As DNA, the CDR3 is TGTGCCAGCAGTCGGGGGGCCAACACCATATATTTT. This gives the protein CASSRGANTIYF. The chain uses TRBV6-6 and TRBJ1-3, with D maybe TRBD1 (6 bases). Per the germline V gene, CDR1 is MNHNY and CDR2 is SVGAGI (reference sequence). The CDR3 loop spans 12 amino acids. V was trimmed by 5 bases and J by 7 bases, leaving 9 bases between them.

The CDR3 nucleotides are TGTGCCAGCACTAGTCCGTCCTACGAGCAGTACTTC. Amino acid sequence: CASTSPSYEQYF. The chain joins TRBV28 to TRBJ2-7; no firm D call. The CDR3 is 12 amino acids. Germline V CDR1 and CDR2: MDHEN, SYDVKM. The germline V and J ends were trimmed by 7 bases and 1 base, with 8 bases remaining between them.

V and J are TRBV4-2 and TRBJ2-1; D is undetermined. There are 15 residues in the CDR3. Germline V CDR1 and CDR2: LGHNA, YNFKEQ. V lost 4 bases, J lost 6 bases, and 16 bases lay in between. CDR3 DNA: TGTGCCAGCAGCCCCAGCCTAGGATCTTCCAATGAGCAGTTCTTC. This gives the protein CASSPSLGSSNEQFF.

The chain has TRBV9 and TRBJ2-7; 14 nucleotides line up with TRBD2. This CDR3 has 16 amino acids. Unmatched junction bases numbered 10, after V lost 4 bases and J lost 7 bases. The V gene's germline CDR1 is SGDLS and CDR2 YYNGEE. CDR3 DNA sequence: TGTGCCAGCAGCACCGGGACTAGCGGGGGTGTGGAGGAGCAGTACTTC. It encodes CASSTGTSGGVEEQYF.

This clone was counted once. The genes are TRBV5-1 and TRBJ2-7; 10 bases are a match to TRBD1. V lost 4 bases and J lost 2; bases outside the gene matches: 3. In germline, CDR1 is SGHRS, CDR2 YFSETQ. This CDR3 is built from 14 residues. CDR3 residues: CASSEGQGAYEQYF. Here the CDR3 DNA reads TGCGCCAGCAGCGAAGGACAGGGGGCCTACGAGCAGTACTTC.

The chain combines TRBV2 with TRBJ1-4; 7 bases match TRBD1. This CDR3 has 13 amino acids. Germline trimming cut 8 bases from V and 8 bases from J; bases unmatched to any gene: 8. Germline V gives CDR1 SNHLY, CDR2 FYNNEI. This CDR3 reads CASGQDPFEKLFF. DNA of the CDR3: TGTGCCAGCGGACAGGACCCGTTCGAAAAACTGTTTTTT.

This clone was picked up one time. The V gene is TRBV6-1, the J gene TRBJ2-2, with TRBD2 identical over 8 bases. V lost 1 base to trimming and J lost 4 bases; unmatched junction nucleotides: 11. Germline V CDR1 and CDR2: MNHNS, SASEGT. The CDR3 has 18 amino acids. CDR3 DNA sequence: TGTGCCAGCAGTGAAGGGCGGGAGGTGGGTCGGAGCACCGGGGAGCTGTTTTTT. This sequence encodes CASSEGREVGRSTGELFF.

V is TRBV7-8 and J is TRBJ1-6, with D unresolved. From germline, CDR1 is SGHVS and CDR2 FQNEAQ. The CDR3 length is 13 residues. Trimming removed 1 base from V and 3 bases from J, with 1 base in between. CDR3 protein: CASSLDYNSPLHF. CDR3 coding DNA: TGTGCCAGCAGCTTAGACTATAATTCACCCCTCCACTTT.

This sequence joins TRBV28 and TRBJ1-4, with 7 bases aligning to TRBD1. V lost 8 bases to trimming and J lost 9 bases; unmatched junction nucleotides: 12. The CDR3 runs 14 residues. The V gene's germline CDR1 is MDHEN and CDR2 SYDVKM. CDR3 sequence (DNA): TGTGCCAGCGAACCATTGGGGGACAGAAAAAAACTGTTTTTT. Protein product: CASEPLGDRKKLFF.

V is TRBV3-1 (or the pseudogene TRBV3-2) and J is TRBJ2-5, with 10 bases aligning to TRBD1. Germline V CDR1 and CDR2: LGHDT, YNNKEL (reference sequence). The CDR3 totals 14 residues. V shed 8 bases and J 7 bases; nucleotides not matched to a gene: 10. Written as DNA, the CDR3 is TGTGCCAGCGCCTCGACAGGGGGCGGGGGGACCCAGTACTTC. Protein product: CASASTGGGGTQYF.